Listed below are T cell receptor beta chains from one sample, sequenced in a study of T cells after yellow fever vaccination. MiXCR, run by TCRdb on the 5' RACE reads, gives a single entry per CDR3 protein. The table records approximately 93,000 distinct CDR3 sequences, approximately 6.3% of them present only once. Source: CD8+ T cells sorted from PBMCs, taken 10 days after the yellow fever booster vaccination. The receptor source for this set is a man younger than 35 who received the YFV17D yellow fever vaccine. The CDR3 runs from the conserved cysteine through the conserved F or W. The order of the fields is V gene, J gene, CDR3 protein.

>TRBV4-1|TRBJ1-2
CAAGAGRKNYGYTF
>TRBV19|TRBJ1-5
CASMGGFNQPQHF
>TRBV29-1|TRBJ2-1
CSVVGQGMDEQFF
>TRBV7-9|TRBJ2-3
CASSLHRTEGDTQYF
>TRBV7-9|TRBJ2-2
CASSLELGTGVTGELFF
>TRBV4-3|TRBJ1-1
CASSQDHQGGEAFF
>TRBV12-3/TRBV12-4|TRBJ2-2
CASSSSGELFF
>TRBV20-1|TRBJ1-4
CSANPSGPTWEKLFF
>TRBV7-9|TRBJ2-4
CASSSLGIQYF
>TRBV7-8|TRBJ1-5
CASSLRGEGNQPQHF
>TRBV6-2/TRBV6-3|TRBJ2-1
CASSQLGGRGDEQFF
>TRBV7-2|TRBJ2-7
CASSPTGSSYEQYF
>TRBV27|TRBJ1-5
CASSLSSGSDNQPQHF
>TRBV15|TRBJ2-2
CATSRGHNTGELFF
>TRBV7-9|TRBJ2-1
CASSLGPGKYSYNEQFF
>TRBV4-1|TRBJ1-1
CASSQSGPDSDTEAFF
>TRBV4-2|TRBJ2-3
CASSQDRGGTDTQYF
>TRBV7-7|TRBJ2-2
CASSPSRGSGTGELFF
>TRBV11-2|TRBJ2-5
CASSLDGGQGDRETQYF
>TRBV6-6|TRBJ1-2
CASSRNPDRIFAYGYTF
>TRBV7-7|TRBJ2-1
CASSPGTGAYNEQFF
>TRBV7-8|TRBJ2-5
CATRPLSQGVGETQYF
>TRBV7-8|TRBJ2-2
CASSLVRLAVSTGELFF
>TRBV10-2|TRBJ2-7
CASSEGLASYEQYF
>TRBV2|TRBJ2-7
CATMRGAFSYEQYF
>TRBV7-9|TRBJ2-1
CASSQTPGTSKDNEQFF
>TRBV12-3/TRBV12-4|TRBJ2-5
CASTIKGGADQETQYF
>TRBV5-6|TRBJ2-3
CASSAPDLRGSDTQYF
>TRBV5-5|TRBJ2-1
CASSGGTGGVGNEQFF
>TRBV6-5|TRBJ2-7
CASSYSGPYEQYF
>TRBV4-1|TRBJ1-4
CASSQDPTVGAFDWGNEKLFF
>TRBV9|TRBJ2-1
CASSVGGRNNEQFF
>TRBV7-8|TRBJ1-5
CASSLTTWTGVGNQPQHF
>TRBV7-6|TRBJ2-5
CASSFITGETQYF
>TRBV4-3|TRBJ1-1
CASSRVARGNTEAFF
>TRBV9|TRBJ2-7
CASSVEAGGDEQYF
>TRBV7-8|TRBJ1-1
CASSPDRETEAFF
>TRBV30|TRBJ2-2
CAWTPWGNTGELFF
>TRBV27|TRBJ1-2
CASGLNSGSRGYTF
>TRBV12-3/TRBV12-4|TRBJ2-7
CASSYDRDPYEQYF
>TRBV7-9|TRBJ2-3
CASSLAQASTDTQYF
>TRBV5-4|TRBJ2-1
CASSLNSNNEQFF
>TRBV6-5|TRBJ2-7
CASSLTGVEQYF
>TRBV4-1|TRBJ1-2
CASSQESGYGYTF
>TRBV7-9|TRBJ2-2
CASSLSDGELFF
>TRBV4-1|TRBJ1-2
CASSQPGQEVYTF
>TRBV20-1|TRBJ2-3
CSARRPVSPTDTQYF